This TCR beta chain was identified in a study of CD8 T cells in ankylosing spondylitis. The CDR3 is 13 residues long. V was pared by 7 bases and J by 10 bases, with 18 bases between. The germline CDR1 and CDR2 sequences are SGHDT and YYEEEE. One entry per CDR3 protein, called by TCRdb with MiXCR from the 5' RACE reads. The sample has a few hundred thousand distinct CDR3 sequences, around 10% seen once. Sequenced: blood, either unsorted or a sorted T cell fraction (not recorded which). V is TRBV5-6 and J is TRBJ2-1, with D perhaps assigned TRBD1 or TRBD2 (5 bases each). The TCR sequence derives from a male donor with ankylosing spondylitis or in good health (not recorded which). CDR3 nucleotides: TGTGCCAGCGCCGGGACCCCTCATCTGGAGCAGTTCTTC. Its protein product is CASAGTPHLEQFF.